This T cell receptor beta chain was recovered during a study of response to subunit inactivated influenza vaccine. TCRdb processed the RT-PCR reads anew with MiXCR; each CDR3 protein has one entry. The sample shows about 540,000 distinct CDR3 sequences, approximately 24% of them seen only once. This clonotype was detected a few times. The CDR3 sequence is 12 residues long. Per the germline V gene, CDR1 is ENHRY and CDR2 is SYGVKD. V was pared by 5 bases and J by 2 bases, with 6 bases between. The same data also contributed to another study, on T cells expressing NK-cell markers. From that report: In generating TCR beta cDNA, 5'RACE template switching with UMIs was used. It was sorted CD3+CD56+NKG2C+, CD3+CD56+NKG2C- and CD3+CD56-NKG2C+ T cells that supplied the TCR beta repertoires. The sequencing cohort of eight donors included seven HCMV-seropositive individuals and one seronegative individual. NKG2C+ dominant clonotype frequencies in six donors were roughly 1.0-7.0% of CD8+ T cells.

V and J are TRBV10-3 and TRBJ1-2, with D perhaps matching TRBD1 (6 bases). The sample was CD4+ T cells sorted from PBMCs, taken approximately 12 days after vaccination. The sequence was obtained from a man aged 45-60 years who received an inactivated influenza vaccine. CDR3 residues: CAISTGNYGYTF. In DNA, the CDR3 is TGTGCCATCAGTACAGGGAACTATGGCTACACCTTC.